What follows is one T cell receptor (beta chain) and its context. The sample originates from a study of blood T cell repertoires in COVID-19. Germline V gene lookup returns CDR1 MNHEY and CDR2 SVGAGI. The V gene end was trimmed by 4 bases and the J gene end by 2 bases; junction bases not matched to a gene: 3. The CDR3 covers 15 residues. Some clones are missing from TCRdb's copy, which holds only in-frame ones; the method was immunoSEQ multiplex PCR. The repertoire holds 120,000 to 150,000 clones, 65% to 80% seen once, with around 16% in the top ten. V gene TRBV6-5 combines with J gene TRBJ1-1; TRBD1 agrees at 11 bases. What was sequenced was peripheral blood. The sequence was obtained from a middle-aged man with acute or convalescent COVID-19. The CDR3 protein is CASSLRTGGNTEAFF. Written as DNA, the CDR3 is TGTGCCAGCAGTTTACGGACAGGGGGCAACACTGAAGCTTTCTTT.